This TCR beta chain derives from a study of blood T cells in healthy people across ages. Study-level findings and limits: The fall in TCR beta diversity per million T cells was roughly linear with age. Diversity was higher, and naive CD4+ cells more numerous, in long-lived donors than in aged donors.

The V gene's germline CDR1 is DFQATT and CDR2 SNEGSKA (reference sequence). The CDR3 runs 13 residues. The table lists this clonotype with a count of one. The antigen is not known. A second PCR of about 6 to 11 cycles used a sample-barcoded 5' primer and a J-beta primer mix. TCRdb independently ran MiXCR on the 5' RACE reads; one entry per CDR3 protein. Here the sample spans roughly 860,000 distinct CDR3 sequences, around 62% being singletons. The study recruited healthy Caucasian donors from Russia who were aged about 6 to 100. Each sample used at least 6 million PBMCs. This clonotype was obtained from a man aged 25-40 years in good health. This chain joins TRBV20-1 and TRBJ2-5, with D perhaps matching TRBD2 (5 bases). Near its end, the DNA agrees better with TRBJ2-7, so the J call may be wrong. The sequencing input was blood. The CDR3 spells CSASGLALHEQYF. The CDR3 region has the DNA TGCAGTGCTTCAGGACTGGCACTCCACGAGCAGTACTTC.